A single sample gave rise to the 22 T cell receptor beta chains below, sequenced in a study of T cell responses to AZD1222 COVID-19 vaccine. TCRdb's table, derived via immunoSEQ multiplex PCR, lists solely in-frame clones and lacks some. The sample gives about 150,000 clones, 85% to 90% of which show up once; 5.5% is in the top ten. The source material was peripheral blood, sampled on day 0 of MenACWY control vaccination. The receptors here all came from an adult in good health.

The chain joins TRBV10-3 to TRBJ2-3; 10 bases are shared with TRBD2. From germline, CDR1 is ENHRY and CDR2 SYGVKD. The CDR3 contains 17 residues. Trimming at V came to 0 bases and at J to 2 bases, leaving 5 bases not matched to a gene. CDR3 amino acids: CAISESPLAGVTDTQYF. The CDR3 nucleotides are TGTGCCATCAGTGAGTCTCCCCTAGCGGGGGTCACAGATACGCAGTATTTT.

This chain joins TRBV6-5 and TRBJ1-1; TRBD1 is a possible D gene (5 bases). This CDR3 comprises 15 residues. Looked up from germline, CDR1 is MNHEY and CDR2 is SVGAGI. V was pared by 0 bases and J by 2 bases, with 10 bases between. CDR3 amino acids: CASSYSTVPNTEAFF. CDR3 DNA sequence: TGTGCCAGCAGTTACTCGACAGTACCTAACACTGAAGCTTTCTTT.

The chain couples TRBV18 to TRBJ1-2, with TRBD1 matching over 7 bases. Germline CDR1 KGHSH, CDR2 LQKENI. The V and J ends lost 6 bases and 5 bases, in that order; junction bases with no gene match: 6. This CDR3 has 13 amino acids. The CDR3 DNA reads as TGTGCCAGCTCGCTCGACAGGGCATATGGCTACACCTTC. It translates to CASSLDRAYGYTF.

The chain carries TRBV19 and TRBJ1-3; D ambiguous. Germline V gene lookup returns CDR1 LNHDA and CDR2 SQIVND (reference sequence). Trimming shortened V by 11 bases and J by 4 bases, and 15 bases separated the two germline ends. The CDR3 has 13 amino acids. CDR3 loop: CAVHPTFGNTIYF. The CDR3 bases are TGTGCCGTCCATCCTACGTTCGGAAACACCATATATTTT.

The rearrangement links TRBV28 to TRBJ1-1; D unresolved. The CDR3 contains 12 residues. Germline CDR1 and CDR2: MDHEN and SYDVKM. The V gene lost 7 bases and the J gene lost 2 bases, with 8 bases spanning the gap. The CDR3 DNA follows: TGTGCCAGCATACGGGCCAACACTGAAGCTTTCTTT. Translating gives CASIRANTEAFF.

The chain has TRBV7-2 and TRBJ2-1; 9 nucleotides line up with TRBD2. V lost 5 bases and J lost 6; bases outside the gene matches: 2. The CDR3 is 13 residues long. Germline CDR1 SGHTA, CDR2 FQGNSA. The CDR3 DNA reads TGTGCCAGCAGCCGCGGGAGGGCCAATGAGCAGTTCTTC. Encoded protein: CASSRGRANEQFF.

This sequence joins TRBV3-1 (or the pseudogene TRBV3-2) and TRBJ1-3; D is ambiguous. The CDR3 has 16 amino acids. Germline V gene sequence: CDR1 LGHDT, CDR2 YNNKEL (reference sequence). Trimming removed 6 bases at V and 0 bases at J, with 15 bases between. In nucleotides, the CDR3 is TGTGCCAGCAGTCCCGTGGGGTGGGGCTCTGGAAACACCATATATTTT. Translation gives CASSPVGWGSGNTIYF.

The chain combines TRBV27 with TRBJ1-6, with unresolved D. The CDR3 sequence is 13 residues long. Germline lookup yields CDR1 MNHEY and CDR2 SMNVEV (reference sequence). Trimming shortened V by 3 bases and J by 14 bases, and 14 bases separated the two germline ends. In DNA, the CDR3 is TGTGCCAGCAGTTTCTATCTAGACTGGACCCTCCACTTT. This translates into CASSFYLDWTLHF.

The V call is TRBV4-3, the J call TRBJ1-6, with D possibly TRBD1 on 6 matching bases. Germline assignment: CDR1 LGHNA and CDR2 YSLEER. V was pared by 0 bases and J by 7 bases, with 13 bases between. This CDR3 comprises 16 residues. CDR3 DNA sequence: TGCGCCAGCAGCCAAGATAGGGGGGCGAGGAATTCACCCCTCCACTTT. This translates into CASSQDRGARNSPLHF.

The genes are TRBV21-1 and TRBJ1-2; the D call of TRBD1 is as the table states it, not checked on the DNA. TRBV21-1 is flagged as a pseudogene. This CDR3 spans 15 amino acids. The CDR3 region has the DNA TGTGCCAGTTCACTTCCGCTAGACAGGGGGCGAGGCTACACCTTC. Protein product: CASSLPLDRGRGYTF.

This chain uses TRBV5-1 with TRBJ2-5; TRBD1 aligns across 8 bases. CDR1 is SGHRS, CDR2 YFSETQ, per germline. The CDR3 runs to 15 residues. V shed 3 bases and J 5 bases; nucleotides not matched to a gene: 9. Here the CDR3 DNA reads TGCGCCAGCAGCTACGGACAGGGTCCGTCGGAGACCCAGTACTTC. Its translation is CASSYGQGPSETQYF.

CDR3 in DNA: TGTGCCAGCAGCCGACTAGCGGGAGAGCAGTTCTTC. Protein: CASSRLAGEQFF. The chain uses TRBV3-1 (or the pseudogene TRBV3-2) and TRBJ2-1, with TRBD2 matching 11 bases. Unmatched junction bases numbered 0, after V lost 4 bases and J lost 10 bases. The CDR3 runs to 12 residues. CDR1 is LGHDT, CDR2 YNNKEL, per germline (reference sequence).

This clone has just a few counts. The rearrangement joins TRBV2 to TRBJ1-2; D possibly corresponds to TRBD1 (5 bases). CDR3 length: 13 amino acids. Germline CDR1 is SNHLY and CDR2 is FYNNEI. V was pared by 6 bases and J by 2 bases, with 10 bases between. CDR3: CASRRDVNYGYTF. CDR3 sequence (DNA): TGTGCCAGCAGGAGGGACGTGAACTATGGCTACACCTTC.

The chain links TRBV11-3 to TRBJ2-7; maybe TRBD1 (6 bases). Germline values: CDR1 SGHNT, CDR2 YENEEA. V dropped 6 bases and J dropped 2 bases, with 14 bases sitting between them. The CDR3 has 14 amino acids. The CDR3 here is CASSTGTPPYEQYF. Written as DNA, the CDR3 is TGTGCCAGCAGTACCGGGACACCTCCCTACGAGCAGTACTTC.

The chain links TRBV7-9 to TRBJ1-1; D remains unclear. CDR3 length: 13 residues. V lost 6 bases and J 1 base, leaving 9 bases between the germline ends. Per germline, CDR1 SEHNR and CDR2 FQNEAQ (reference sequence). The CDR3 protein is CASSPAGNTEAFF. The DNA of the CDR3 is TGTGCCAGCAGTCCCGCCGGGAACACTGAAGCTTTCTTT.

The chain carries TRBV7-2 and TRBJ2-2, with 10 bases lining up with TRBD2. The trim removed 1 base at V and 4 bases at J, leaving 6 bases unmatched. The length of the CDR3 is 17 residues. Germline assignment: CDR1 SGHTA and CDR2 FQGNSA. The CDR3 spells CASSLGLAGAVTGELFF. The CDR3 DNA follows: TGTGCCAGCAGCTTAGGGCTAGCGGGGGCTGTCACCGGGGAGCTGTTTTTT.

This chain uses TRBV18 with TRBJ2-7; D not certain. The germline V and J ends were trimmed by 0 bases and 0 bases, with 3 bases remaining between them. The CDR3 covers 13 residues. Germline CDR1 and CDR2: KGHSH and LQKENI. In DNA, the CDR3 is TGTGCCAGCTCACCACCTAGCTCCTACGAGCAGTACGTC. Translation: CASSPPSSYEQYV.

The CDR3 loop is CASSQEPSGGIYEQYF. In DNA, the CDR3 is TGCGCCAGCAGCCAAGAACCGAGCGGGGGCATCTACGAGCAGTACTTC. V is TRBV4-3 and J is TRBJ2-7; 8 bases are a match to TRBD2. CDR1 LGHNA and CDR2 YSLEER come from the germline V gene. This CDR3 spans 16 amino acids. With V trimmed by 0 bases and J by 3 bases, 7 bases remained unmatched.

V is TRBV28 and J is TRBJ1-2; 8 bases line up with TRBD1. J was trimmed by 2 bases and V by 5 bases; bases with no gene match: 4. This CDR3 comprises 14 residues. Looked up from germline, CDR1 is MDHEN and CDR2 is SYDVKM. The CDR3 region is CASSTGQGNYGYTF. The CDR3 DNA is TGTGCCAGCAGTACCGGACAGGGAAACTATGGCTACACCTTC.

V usage is TRBV19 and J usage is TRBJ1-1, with 9 bases aligning to TRBD1. From germline, CDR1 is LNHDA and CDR2 SQIVND (reference sequence). This CDR3 contains 18 residues. J gave up 0 bases and V 4 bases, and 12 bases lay outside the gene matches. The CDR3 sequence: CASSNPTGGIPMNTEAFF. In nucleotides, the CDR3 is TGTGCCAGTAGTAATCCGACAGGGGGAATCCCCATGAACACTGAAGCTTTCTTT. Full variable domain (remainder filled in from reference TRBV19 and TRBJ1-1): DGGITQSPKYLFRKEGQNVTLSCEQNLNHDAMYWYRQDPGQGLRLIYYSQIVNDFQKGDIAEGYSVSREKKESFPLTVTSAQKNPTAFYLCASSNPTGGIPMNTEAFFGQGTRLTVV.

The genes are TRBV19 and TRBJ1-2; 7 nucleotides agree with TRBD1. Germline assignment: CDR1 LNHDA and CDR2 SQIVND (reference sequence). The CDR3 loop spans 15 amino acids. V was clipped by 1 base and J by 4 bases; unmatched bases: 6. CDR3 in DNA: TGTGCCAGTAGTATAGGCTCGACAGGGTCCTATGGCTACACCTTC. It specifies CASSIGSTGSYGYTF.

This rearrangement joins TRBV28 to TRBJ1-5, with no clear D. The CDR3 contains 11 residues. Germline V gives CDR1 MDHEN, CDR2 SYDVKM. V lost 10 bases and J 2 bases, leaving 6 bases between the germline ends. The CDR3 sequence is CATEGNQPQHF. The CDR3 DNA follows: TGTGCCACCGAGGGCAATCAGCCCCAGCATTTT.